Listed below are T cell receptor beta chains from one sample, sequenced in a study of T cells in localized non-small cell lung cancer. The assay was immunoSEQ multiplex PCR, and TCRdb's table has in-frame clones only and misses some. This table has 30,000 or so clones, 92% appearing once. This sample comprised peripheral blood mononuclear cells, obtained before any cancer treatment. These receptors all come from a woman aged 40-69 years with stage III lung adenocarcinoma. Each CDR3 is given with its conserved first and last residue. A D gene is named only where the DNA matches it firmly. Part of the rows lack a size; the others show once, few, many or a class for expanded clones.

j_gene | v_gene | d_gene | abundance | CDR3aa | CDR3nt
TRBJ1-5 | TRBV28 | - | few | CASSLGGLGAQHF | TGTGCCAGCAGTTTAGGGGGCTTGGGGGCCCAGCATTTT
TRBJ1-3 | TRBV28 | TRBD1 | - | CASSSPGGMSGNTIYF | TGTGCCAGCAGTTCCCCAGGGGGGATGTCTGGAAACACCATATATTTT
TRBJ1-1 | TRBV7-9 | - | once | CASSSRVNTEAFF | TGTGCCAGCAGCTCCAGGGTTAACACTGAAGCTTTCTTT
TRBJ1-4 | TRBV19 | - | - | CASSMTRSEKLFF | TGTGCCAGTAGTATGACCCGGAGTGAAAAACTGTTTTTT
TRBJ1-4 | TRBV28 | TRBD1 | few | CASRLGGTGSPAEKLFF | TGTGCCAGCAGACTCGGGGGGACAGGTTCACCCGCTGAAAAACTGTTTTTT
TRBJ2-7 | TRBV27 | - | - | CASSLAGAYEQYF | TGTGCCAGCAGTTTAGCAGGGGCCTACGAGCAGTACTTC
TRBJ1-2 | TRBV2 | TRBD1 | - | CASSDRAGGQGYTF | TGTGCCAGCAGTGATCGGGCAGGGGGTCAGGGCTACACCTTC
TRBJ2-7 | TRBV21-1 | - | - | CASSKALWGTGGAYEQYF | TGTGCCAGCAGCAAAGCGCTTTGGGGGACAGGGGGCGCGTACGAGCAGTACTTC
TRBJ1-5 | TRBV28 | - | - | CASSFISEQPQHF | TGTGCCAGCAGTTTTATTTCAGAACAGCCCCAGCATTTT
TRBJ2-3 | TRBV7-3 | - | - | CASSPTGTSTDTQYF | TGTGCCAGCAGCCCGACAGGGACTAGCACAGATACGCAGTATTTT
TRBJ1-1 | TRBV6-5 | - | once | CASSYGGFVAEAFF | TGTGCCAGCAGTTACGGGGGTTTTGTAGCTGAAGCTTTCTTT
TRBJ2-5 | TRBV7-9 | - | few | CASSPPWVLGRKTQYF | TGTGCCAGCAGCCCGCCATGGGTTTTGGGGCGTAAGACCCAGTACTTC
TRBJ1-2 | TRBV5-6 | - | - | CASSPSPTRVWDYGYTF | TGTGCCAGCAGCCCAAGCCCAACGAGGGTGTGGGACTATGGCTACACCTTC
TRBJ1-1 | TRBV7-8 | - | - | CASSARGNTEAFF | TGTGCCAGCAGCGCTCGGGGGAACACTGAAGCTTTCTTT
TRBJ2-2 | TRBV9 | - | - | CASSVDRVPRELFF | TGTGCCAGCAGCGTAGACCGGGTCCCCCGGGAGCTGTTTTTT
TRBJ2-6 | TRBV10-3 | TRBD1 | - | CAISPGRGQGLSGANVLTF | TGTGCCATCTCCCCCGGCCGGGGACAGGGCCTCTCTGGGGCCAACGTCCTGACTTTC
TRBJ1-1 | TRBV11-3 | - | - | CASSLGGPMNTEAFF | TGTGCCAGCAGCTTAGGGGGGCCCATGAACACTGAAGCTTTCTTT
TRBJ2-3 | TRBV28 | TRBD2 | - | CASSLSVGASGSGNTQYF | TGTGCCAGCAGTTTATCGGTCGGGGCTAGCGGGAGTGGGAATACGCAGTATTTT
TRBJ2-1 | TRBV6-5 | - | - | CASKSSYNEQFF | TGTGCCAGCAAGAGCTCCTACAATGAGCAGTTCTTC
TRBJ1-6 | TRBV6-6 | - | - | CASSYSRQRPLHF | TGTGCCAGCAGTTACTCCCGGCAGAGACCCCTCCACTTT
TRBJ2-5 | TRBV28 | TRBD2 | - | CASRTSGRETQYF | TGTGCCAGCAGGACTAGCGGGAGGGAGACCCAGTACTTC
TRBJ1-1 | TRBV21-1 | - | - | CASSKARGGTEAFF | TGTGCCAGCAGCAAAGCGCGGGGAGGGACTGAAGCTTTCTTT
TRBJ2-3 | TRBV5-1 | TRBD2 | - | CASSISGVSTDTQYF | TGCGCCAGCAGCATCAGCGGGGTTAGCACAGATACGCAGTATTTT
TRBJ2-3 | TRBV10-1 | - | - | CASSESIAGDTQYF | TGCGCCAGCAGTGAGTCGATAGCTGGGGATACGCAGTATTTT
TRBJ2-6 | TRBV7-6 | - | - | CASSLASGANVLTF | TGTGCCAGCAGCTTGGCCTCTGGGGCCAACGTCCTGACTTTC
TRBJ1-1 | TRBV5-4 | - | once | CASRKGAQGTEAFF | TGTGCCAGCAGAAAAGGAGCGCAGGGAACTGAAGCTTTCTTT
TRBJ2-3 | TRBV7-9 | TRBD1 | - | CASSQIPRDRDTDTQYF | TGTGCCAGCAGCCAAATTCCCCGGGACAGAGACACAGATACGCAGTATTTT
TRBJ1-3 | TRBV9 | - | - | CASGGLPALSGNTIYF | TGTGCCAGCGGAGGGCTCCCGGCACTATCTGGAAACACCATATATTTT
TRBJ2-2 | TRBV5-1 | - | - | CASSLMGTGELFF | TGCGCCAGCAGCTTGATGGGGACCGGGGAGCTGTTTTTT
TRBJ2-7 | TRBV30 | - | - | CAWSPTGREQYF | TGTGCCTGGAGTCCCACAGGGCGGGAGCAGTACTTC
TRBJ1-2 | TRBV6-1 | - | - | CASSEGQVDYGYTF | TGTGCCAGCAGTGAAGGGCAGGTAGACTATGGCTACACCTTC
TRBJ1-1 | TRBV19 | - | - | CASGDRANTEAFF | TGTGCCAGTGGAGACAGAGCGAACACTGAAGCTTTCTTT
TRBJ1-5 | TRBV30 | TRBD1 | - | CAFDRGLRGQPQHF | TGTGCCTTTGACAGGGGGCTTCGGGGTCAGCCCCAGCATTTT
TRBJ1-5 | TRBV19 | TRBD1 | few | CASSGHRGQPQHF | TGTGCCAGTAGTGGGCACAGGGGCCAGCCCCAGCATTTT
TRBJ2-7 | TRBV9 | - | - | CASSEGGIDYEQYF | TGTGCCAGCAGCGAGGGGGGGATCGACTACGAGCAGTACTTC